The present T cell receptor (beta chain) was sequenced within a study of blood T cell repertoires in COVID-19. V lost 3 bases to trimming and J lost 3 bases; unmatched junction nucleotides: 8. The CDR3 totals 15 residues. Germline V lookup: CDR1 MNHNS, CDR2 SASEGT. Sequencing was performed with immunoSEQ multiplex PCR; in TCRdb, only in-frame clones are kept and a portion is missing. Of roughly 170,000 clones in the sample, approximately 87% were seen once. The TCR comes from a woman in her 70s with COVID-19, enrolled during active disease. This chain links TRBV6-1 with TRBJ2-7; 7 bases align to TRBD2. Sequenced material: peripheral blood. The CDR3 protein is CASSESRTSFYEQYF. The CDR3 DNA reads TGTGCCAGCAGTGAGAGTAGGACTAGTTTCTACGAGCAGTACTTC.